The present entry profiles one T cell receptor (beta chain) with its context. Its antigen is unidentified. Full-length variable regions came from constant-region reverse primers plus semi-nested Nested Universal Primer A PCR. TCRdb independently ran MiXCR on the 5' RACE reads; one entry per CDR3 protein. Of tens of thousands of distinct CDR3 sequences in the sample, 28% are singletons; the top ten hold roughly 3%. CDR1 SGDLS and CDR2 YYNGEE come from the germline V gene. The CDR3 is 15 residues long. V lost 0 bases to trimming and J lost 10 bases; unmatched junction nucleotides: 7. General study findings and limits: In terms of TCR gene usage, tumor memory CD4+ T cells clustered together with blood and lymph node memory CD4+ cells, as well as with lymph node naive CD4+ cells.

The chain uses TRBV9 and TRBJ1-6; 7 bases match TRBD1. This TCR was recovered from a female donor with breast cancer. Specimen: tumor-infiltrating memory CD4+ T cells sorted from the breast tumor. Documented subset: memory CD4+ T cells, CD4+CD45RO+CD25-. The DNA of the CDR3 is TGTGCCAGCAGCGTAGAGGGACAGCTCGTATCACCCCTCCACTTT. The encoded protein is CASSVEGQLVSPLHF. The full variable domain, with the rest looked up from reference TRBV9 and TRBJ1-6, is DSGVTQTPKHLITATGQRVTLRCSPRSGDLSVYWYQQSLDQGLQFLIQYYNGEERAKGNILERFSAQQFPDLHSELNLSSLELGDSALYFCASSVEGQLVSPLHFGNGTRLTVT.